The sequence of this TCR beta chain was determined in a study of cytomegalovirus exposure and HLA in healthy donors. Looking at the study overall: In an early release, HLA-typed donors contributed 90 million or so unique TCR sequences.

Comment on this clone: The antigen remains unidentified.

At collection, donors were nominally healthy, but unrecorded immune exposures were probable. General study findings and limits: Presence/absence analyses treated sequencing depth as roughly uniform across donors. TCR association rates varied by HLA locus in a later analysis, with DRB1 highest and HLA-C lowest.

PCR involved 60 Vbeta and 13 Jbeta primers. Profiling relied on immunoSEQ multiplex PCR, and the TCRdb table lists in-frame clones only, not all of them. In the table there are 300,000 or so clones, approximately 85% of which are singletons. Sequencing was carried out using PBMCs. This TCR was recovered from a woman between 40 and 50 years old in good health and CMV-seropositive.

The CDR3 DNA reads TGCAGCGTTGCCCGGGACACGGACCGGAAGGGTGAAGCTTTCTTT. Its protein is CSVARDTDRKGEAFF. The J gene is TRBJ1-1, the V gene TRBV29-1; tentative D call: TRBD1 (6 bases). CDR3 length: 15 amino acids. The V end was cut by 4 bases, the J end by 7 bases, with 22 bases between. Per germline, CDR1 SQVTM and CDR2 ANQGSEA. The whole variable domain, filled in from reference TRBV29-1 and TRBJ1-1, reads SAVISQKPSRDICQRGTSLTIQCQVDSQVTMMFWYRQQPGQSLTLIATANQGSEATYESGFVIDKFPISRPNLTFSTLTVSNMSPEDSSIYLCSVARDTDRKGEAFFGQGTRLTVV.